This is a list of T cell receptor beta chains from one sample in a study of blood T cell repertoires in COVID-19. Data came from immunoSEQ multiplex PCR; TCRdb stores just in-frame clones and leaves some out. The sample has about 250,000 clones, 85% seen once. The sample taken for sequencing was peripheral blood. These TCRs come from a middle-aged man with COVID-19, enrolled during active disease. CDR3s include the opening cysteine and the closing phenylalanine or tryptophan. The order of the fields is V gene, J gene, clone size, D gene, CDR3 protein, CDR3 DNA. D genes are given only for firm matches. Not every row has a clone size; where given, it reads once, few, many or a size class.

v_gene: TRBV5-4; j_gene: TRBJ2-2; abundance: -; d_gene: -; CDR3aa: CASTGGTNTGELFF; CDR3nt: TGTGCCAGCACCGGGGGTACGAACACCGGGGAGCTGTTTTTT
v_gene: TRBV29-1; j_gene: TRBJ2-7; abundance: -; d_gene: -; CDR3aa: CSVEGGTRREQYF; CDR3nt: TGCAGCGTTGAAGGCGGGACTCGCCGCGAGCAGTACTTC
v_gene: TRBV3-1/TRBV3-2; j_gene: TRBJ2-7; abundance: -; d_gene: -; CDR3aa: CASSQRTGGQQYF; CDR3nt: TGTGCCAGCAGCCAGCGGACCGGGGGACAGCAGTACTTC
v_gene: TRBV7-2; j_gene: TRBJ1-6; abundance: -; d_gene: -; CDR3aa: CASSSRVGSPLHF; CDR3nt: TGTGCCAGCAGTTCCAGGGTCGGTTCACCCCTCCACTTT
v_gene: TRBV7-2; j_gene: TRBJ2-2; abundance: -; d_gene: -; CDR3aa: CASRQFSGTGELFF; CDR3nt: TGTGCCAGCAGACAATTCTCGGGGACCGGGGAGCTGTTTTTT
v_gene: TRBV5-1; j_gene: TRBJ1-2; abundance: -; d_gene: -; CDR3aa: CASRVGGAGYGYTF; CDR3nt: TGCGCCAGCAGGGTCGGGGGAGCAGGGTATGGCTACACCTTC
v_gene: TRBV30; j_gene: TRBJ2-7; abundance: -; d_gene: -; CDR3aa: CAWMGLQGDSYEQYF; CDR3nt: TGTGCCTGGATGGGACTTCAGGGGGACTCCTACGAGCAGTACTTC
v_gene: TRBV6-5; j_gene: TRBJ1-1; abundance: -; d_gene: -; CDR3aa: CASSYQGLSTEAFF; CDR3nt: TGTGCCAGCAGTTACCAGGGTTTGAGCACTGAAGCTTTCTTT
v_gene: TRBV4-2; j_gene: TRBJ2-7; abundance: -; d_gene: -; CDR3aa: CASSQAANSPYEQYF; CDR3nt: TGTGCCAGCAGCCAAGCTGCGAACAGCCCCTACGAGCAGTACTTC
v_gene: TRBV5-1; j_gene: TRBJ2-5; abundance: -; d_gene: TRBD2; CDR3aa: CASSSRTSGEVTQYF; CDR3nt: TGCGCCAGCAGCTCCCGGACTAGCGGGGAGGTGACCCAGTACTTC
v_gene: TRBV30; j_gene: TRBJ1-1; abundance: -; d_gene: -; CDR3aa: CAWSVLGGWNTEAFF; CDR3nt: TGTGCCTGGAGTGTCCTAGGAGGGTGGAACACTGAAGCTTTCTTT
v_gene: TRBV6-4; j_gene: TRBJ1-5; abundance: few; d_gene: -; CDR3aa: CASLFSGVGNQPQHF; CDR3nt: TGTGCCAGCTTATTTTCGGGGGTTGGCAATCAGCCCCAGCATTTT
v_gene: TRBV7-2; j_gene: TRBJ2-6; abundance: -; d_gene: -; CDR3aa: CASSRWTGRAGANVLTF; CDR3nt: TGTGCCAGCAGCCGCTGGACAGGGAGGGCTGGGGCCAACGTCCTGACTTTC
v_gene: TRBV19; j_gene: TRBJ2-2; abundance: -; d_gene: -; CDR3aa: CASSIAPGMNTGELFF; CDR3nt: TGTGCCAGTAGTATAGCCCCGGGTATGAACACCGGGGAGCTGTTTTTT
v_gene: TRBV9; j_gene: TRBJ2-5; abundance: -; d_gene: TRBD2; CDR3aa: CASSVAASGIQETQYF; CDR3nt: TGTGCCAGCAGCGTAGCCGCTAGCGGGATCCAAGAGACCCAGTACTTC